The following is a T cell receptor (beta chain) sequence with its context. Antigen unknown. Amplification used 52 TRBV primers and 13 TRBJ primers. The data were produced by immunoSEQ multiplex PCR, yet TCRdb's version contains in-frame clones alone and is incomplete. Of 30,000 to 40,000 clones listed, 75% to 90% were seen once; the top ten hold more than 2%. The data were taken from a study of regulatory T cells. Sorting split CD4+ cells into CD25-high CD127-low Tregs and CD25-low CD127-high conventional T cells. The study, taken as a whole, reports: Hydrophobic residues at CDR3 positions 6 and 7 were enriched in conventional CD4+ T cells of CD3G-deficient patients.

The CDR3 is 12 amino acids. The ends were cut back, 4 bases at V and 11 bases at J, with 14 bases in the middle. Germline V gene sequence: CDR1 WSHSY, CDR2 SAAADI. The rearrangement uses TRBV10-2 and TRBJ1-1; TRBD1 is a possible D gene (6 bases). This clonotype was sampled from a person under 35 with CD3G deficiency. Sequencing input: conventional CD4+ T cells sorted from blood. The chain's CDR3 is CASSAGGGAAFF. The CDR3 DNA sequence: TGCGCCAGCAGTGCAGGAGGGGGGGCCGCTTTCTTT.